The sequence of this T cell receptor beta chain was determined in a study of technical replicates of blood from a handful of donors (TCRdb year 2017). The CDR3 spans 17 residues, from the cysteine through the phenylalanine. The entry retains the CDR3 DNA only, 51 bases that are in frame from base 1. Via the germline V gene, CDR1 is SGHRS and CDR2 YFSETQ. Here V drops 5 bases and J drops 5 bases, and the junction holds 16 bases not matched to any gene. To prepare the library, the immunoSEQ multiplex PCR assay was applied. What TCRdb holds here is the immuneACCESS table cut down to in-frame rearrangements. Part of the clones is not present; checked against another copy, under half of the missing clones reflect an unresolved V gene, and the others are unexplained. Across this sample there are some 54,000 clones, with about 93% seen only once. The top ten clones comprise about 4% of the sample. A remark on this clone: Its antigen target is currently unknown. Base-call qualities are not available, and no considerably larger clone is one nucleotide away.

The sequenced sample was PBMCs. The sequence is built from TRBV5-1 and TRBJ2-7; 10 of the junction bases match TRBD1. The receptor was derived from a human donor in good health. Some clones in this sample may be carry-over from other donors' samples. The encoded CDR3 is CASSRNPGQGRMNEQYF. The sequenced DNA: TGCGCCAGCAGTCGAAATCCGGGACAGGGGAGAATGAACGAGCAGTACTTC.